This T cell receptor (beta chain) was retrieved from a study of blood T cell repertoires in COVID-19. Across the study: Specimens from acute and convalescent COVID-19 originated in the United States, Italy and Spain.

This table comes from immunoSEQ multiplex PCR, and its TCRdb copy is limited to in-frame clones, with some not included. The profile shows about 100,000 clones, about 90% of them singletons. The V end was cut by 4 bases, the J end by 8 bases, with 14 bases between. The CDR3 runs 13 residues. CDR1 is SQVTM, CDR2 ANQGSEA, per germline. The clonotype comes from a woman aged 30 to 39 with acute or convalescent COVID-19. Material for sequencing was peripheral blood. This sequence joins TRBV29-1 and TRBJ1-4, with D maybe TRBD1 (6 bases). CDR3 in DNA: TGCAGCGTTGTAGGCTTGGGGGCGGAAAAACTGTTTTTT. This encodes CSVVGLGAEKLFF.